The clone carrying this TCR beta chain was observed at least ten times. Its antigen is not identified. CDR1 and CDR2 (germline): DFQATT, SNEGSKA (reference sequence). There are 12 residues in the CDR3. Between the trimmed V and J ends, which lost 1 base and 0 bases, there was a span of 4 bases. TCRdb independently ran MiXCR on the 5' RACE reads; one entry per CDR3 protein. The sample shows 500,000 to 550,000 distinct CDR3 sequences, roughly a fifth of them seen only once. This record comes from a study of identical twins. Study-level results: Insertion counts were lower in abundant cord blood beta clonotypes, a trend that memory repertoires did not show. In beta out-of-frame sequences, the excess sharing between twins was weaker. The analysis was cross-sectional rather than longitudinal within donors.

Only healthy Caucasians were enrolled as donors. These data also formed part of another study, on T cells expressing NK-cell markers.

This chain uses TRBV20-1 with TRBJ2-7; D call uncertain. Source material: CD4+ T cells sorted from blood. The TCR was taken from a woman under 30 in good health. The chain's CDR3 is CSARVSSYEQYF. CDR3 nucleotides: TGCAGTGCTAGAGTCAGCTCCTACGAGCAGTACTTC.